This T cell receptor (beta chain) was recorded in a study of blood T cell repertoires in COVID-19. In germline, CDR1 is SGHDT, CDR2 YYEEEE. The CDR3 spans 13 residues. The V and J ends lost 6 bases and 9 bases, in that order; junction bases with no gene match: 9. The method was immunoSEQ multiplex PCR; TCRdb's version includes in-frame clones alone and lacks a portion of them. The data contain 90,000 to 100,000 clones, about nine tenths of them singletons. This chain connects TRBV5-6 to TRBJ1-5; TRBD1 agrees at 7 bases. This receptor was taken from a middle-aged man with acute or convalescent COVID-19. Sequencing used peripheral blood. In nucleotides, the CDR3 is TGTGCCAGCACCAACAGGGGAATAATGCCCCAGCATTTT. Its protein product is CASTNRGIMPQHF.